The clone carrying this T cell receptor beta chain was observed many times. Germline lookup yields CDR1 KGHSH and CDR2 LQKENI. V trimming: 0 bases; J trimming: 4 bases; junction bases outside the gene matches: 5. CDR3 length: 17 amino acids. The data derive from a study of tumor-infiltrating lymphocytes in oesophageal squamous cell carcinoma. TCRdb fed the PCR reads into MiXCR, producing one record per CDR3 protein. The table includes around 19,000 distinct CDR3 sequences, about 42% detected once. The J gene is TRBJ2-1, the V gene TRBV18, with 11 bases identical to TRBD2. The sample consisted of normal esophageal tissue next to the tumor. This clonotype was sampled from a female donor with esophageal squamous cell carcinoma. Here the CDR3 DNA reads TGTGCCAGCTCACCACCGGGTAGCGGGGGGGCGTACAATGAGCAGTTCTTC. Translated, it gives CASSPPGSGGAYNEQFF.